This T cell receptor beta chain was obtained from a study of blood T cell repertoires in COVID-19. Study-wide context: Whether acute or convalescent, the COVID-19 samples came from the United States, Italy and Spain.

The data were produced by immunoSEQ multiplex PCR, yet TCRdb's version contains in-frame clones alone and is incomplete. In the table there are approximately 260,000 clones, 90% of which are singletons. The CDR3 runs to 14 residues. V was shortened by 1 base and J by 6 bases, with 11 bases between the two germline ends. Germline lookup yields CDR1 SGDLS and CDR2 YYNGEE. This clone was observed a single time. The chain is built from TRBV9 and TRBJ2-1, with D maybe TRBD2 (6 bases). This clonotype originated in a woman aged 55-69 years with COVID-19, enrolled during active disease. Sequencing was performed on peripheral blood. The CDR3 DNA sequence: TGTGCCAGCAGCGTACTGTCAGCGGGCAATGAGCAGTTCTTC. Its protein is CASSVLSAGNEQFF.